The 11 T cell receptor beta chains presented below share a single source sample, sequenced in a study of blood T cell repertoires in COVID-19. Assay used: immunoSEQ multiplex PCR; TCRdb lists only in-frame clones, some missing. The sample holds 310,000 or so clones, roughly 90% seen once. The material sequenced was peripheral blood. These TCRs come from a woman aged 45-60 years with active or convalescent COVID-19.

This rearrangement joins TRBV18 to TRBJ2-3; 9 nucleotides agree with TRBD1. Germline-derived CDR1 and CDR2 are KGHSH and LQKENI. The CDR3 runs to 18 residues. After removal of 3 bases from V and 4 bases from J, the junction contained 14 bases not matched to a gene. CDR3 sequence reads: CASSPLSKGQGVADTQYF. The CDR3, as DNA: TGTGCCAGCTCACCCCTTTCAAAGGGACAGGGTGTCGCAGATACGCAGTATTTT.

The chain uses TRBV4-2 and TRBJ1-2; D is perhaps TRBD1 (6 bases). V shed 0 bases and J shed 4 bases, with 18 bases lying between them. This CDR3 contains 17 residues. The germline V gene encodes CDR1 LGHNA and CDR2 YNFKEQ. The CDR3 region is CASSQDDGGHRTYGYTF. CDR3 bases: TGTGCCAGCAGCCAAGATGATGGGGGCCACCGAACCTATGGCTACACCTTC.

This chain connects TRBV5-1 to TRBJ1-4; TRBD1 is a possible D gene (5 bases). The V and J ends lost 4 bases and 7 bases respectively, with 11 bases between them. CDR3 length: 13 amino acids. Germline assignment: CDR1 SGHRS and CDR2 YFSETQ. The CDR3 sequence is CASSGGLVEKLFF. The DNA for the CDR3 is TGCGCCAGCAGCGGGGGGTTGGTTGAAAAACTGTTTTTT.

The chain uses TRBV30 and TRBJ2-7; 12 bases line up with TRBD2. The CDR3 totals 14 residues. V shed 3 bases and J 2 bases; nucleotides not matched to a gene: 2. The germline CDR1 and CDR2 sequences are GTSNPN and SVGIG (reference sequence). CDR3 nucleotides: TGTGCCTGGAGCCGACTAGCGGGAGCCTACGAGCAGTACTTC. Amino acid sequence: CAWSRLAGAYEQYF.

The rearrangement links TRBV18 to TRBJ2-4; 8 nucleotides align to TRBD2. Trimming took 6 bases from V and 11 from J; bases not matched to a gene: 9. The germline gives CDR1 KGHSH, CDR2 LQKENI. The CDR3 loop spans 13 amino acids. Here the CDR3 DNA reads TGTGCCAGCTCCCCGAGCGGGGGCGACCTTCAGTACTTC. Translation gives CASSPSGGDLQYF.

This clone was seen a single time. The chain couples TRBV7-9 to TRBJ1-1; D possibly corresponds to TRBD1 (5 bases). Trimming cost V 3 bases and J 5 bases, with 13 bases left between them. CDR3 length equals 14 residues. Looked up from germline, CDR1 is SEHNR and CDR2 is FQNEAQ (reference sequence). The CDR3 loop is CASSFSGLLTEAFF. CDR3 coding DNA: TGTGCCAGCAGCTTCTCGGGACTGTTGACTGAAGCTTTCTTT. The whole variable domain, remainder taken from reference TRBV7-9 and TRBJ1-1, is DTGVSQNPRHKITKRGQNVTFRCDPISEHNRLYWYRQTLGQGPEFLTYFQNEAQLEKSRLLSDRFSAERPKGSFSTLEIQRTEQGDSAMYLCASSFSGLLTEAFFGQGTRLTVV.

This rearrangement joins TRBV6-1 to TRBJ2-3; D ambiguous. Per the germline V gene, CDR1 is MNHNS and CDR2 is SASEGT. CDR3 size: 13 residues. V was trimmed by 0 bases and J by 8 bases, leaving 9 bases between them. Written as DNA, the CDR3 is TGTGCCAGCAGTGAAGCGCGCATGTCTACGCAGTATTTT. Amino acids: CASSEARMSTQYF.

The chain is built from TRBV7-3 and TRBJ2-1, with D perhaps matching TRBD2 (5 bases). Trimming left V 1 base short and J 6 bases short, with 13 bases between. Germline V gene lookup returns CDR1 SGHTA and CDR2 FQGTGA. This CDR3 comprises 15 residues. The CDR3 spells CASSLNELGRNEQFF. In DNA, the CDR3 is TGTGCCAGCAGCTTAAATGAACTAGGCCGCAATGAGCAGTTCTTC.

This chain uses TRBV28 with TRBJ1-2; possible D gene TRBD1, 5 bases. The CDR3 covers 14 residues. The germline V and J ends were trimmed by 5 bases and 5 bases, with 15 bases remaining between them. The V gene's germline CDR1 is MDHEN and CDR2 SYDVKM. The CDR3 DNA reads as TGTGCCAGCAGTCCGGGACTGATCCCTTATGGCTACACCTTC. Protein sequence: CASSPGLIPYGYTF.

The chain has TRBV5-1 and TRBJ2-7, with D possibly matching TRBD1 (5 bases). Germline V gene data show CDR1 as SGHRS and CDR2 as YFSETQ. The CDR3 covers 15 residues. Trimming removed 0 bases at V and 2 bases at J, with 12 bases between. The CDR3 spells CASSLAPTVAYEQYF. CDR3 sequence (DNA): TGCGCCAGCAGCTTGGCCCCGACAGTCGCCTACGAGCAGTACTTC.

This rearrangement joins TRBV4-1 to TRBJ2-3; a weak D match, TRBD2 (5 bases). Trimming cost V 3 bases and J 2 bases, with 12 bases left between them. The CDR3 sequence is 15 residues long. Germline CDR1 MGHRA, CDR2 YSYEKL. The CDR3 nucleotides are TGCGCCAGCAGCCAGGGTAGCGTCCTCACAGATACGCAGTATTTT. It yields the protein CASSQGSVLTDTQYF.